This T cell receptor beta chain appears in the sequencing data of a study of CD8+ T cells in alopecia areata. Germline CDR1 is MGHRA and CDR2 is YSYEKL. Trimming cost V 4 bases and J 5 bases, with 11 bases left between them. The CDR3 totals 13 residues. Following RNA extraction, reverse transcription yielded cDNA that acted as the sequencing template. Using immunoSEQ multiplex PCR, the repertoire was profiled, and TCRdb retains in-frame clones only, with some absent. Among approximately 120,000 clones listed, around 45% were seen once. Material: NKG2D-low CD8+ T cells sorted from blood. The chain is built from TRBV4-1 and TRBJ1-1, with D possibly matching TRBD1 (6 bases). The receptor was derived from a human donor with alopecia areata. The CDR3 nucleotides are TGCGCCAGCAGCCGGGGGGCCCAGACTGAAGCTTTCTTT. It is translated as CASSRGAQTEAFF.